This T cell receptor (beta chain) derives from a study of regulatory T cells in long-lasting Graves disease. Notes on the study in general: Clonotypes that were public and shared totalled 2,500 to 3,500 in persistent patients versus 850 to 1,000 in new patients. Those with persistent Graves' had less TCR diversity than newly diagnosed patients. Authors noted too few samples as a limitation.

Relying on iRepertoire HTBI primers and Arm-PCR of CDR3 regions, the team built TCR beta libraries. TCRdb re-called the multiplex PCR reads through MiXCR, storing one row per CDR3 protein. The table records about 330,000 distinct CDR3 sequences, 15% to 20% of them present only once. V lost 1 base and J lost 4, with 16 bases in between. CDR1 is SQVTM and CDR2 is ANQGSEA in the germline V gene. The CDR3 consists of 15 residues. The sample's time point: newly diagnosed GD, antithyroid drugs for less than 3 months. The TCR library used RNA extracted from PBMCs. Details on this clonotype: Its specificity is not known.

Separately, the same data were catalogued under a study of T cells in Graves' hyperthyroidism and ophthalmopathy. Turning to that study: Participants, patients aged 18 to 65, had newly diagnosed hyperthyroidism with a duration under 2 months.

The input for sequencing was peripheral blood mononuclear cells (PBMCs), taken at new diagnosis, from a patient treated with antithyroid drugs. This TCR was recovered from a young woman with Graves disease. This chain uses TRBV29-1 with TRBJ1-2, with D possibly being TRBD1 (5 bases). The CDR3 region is CSVEAPGRALYGYTF. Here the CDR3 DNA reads TGCAGCGTTGAAGCCCCGGGCAGGGCTCTCTATGGCTACACCTTC. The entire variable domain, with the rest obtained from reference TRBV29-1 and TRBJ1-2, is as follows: SAVISQKPSRDICQRGTSLTIQCQVDSQVTMMFWYRQQPGQSLTLIATANQGSEATYESGFVIDKFPISRPNLTFSTLTVSNMSPEDSSIYLCSVEAPGRALYGYTFGSGTRLTVV.